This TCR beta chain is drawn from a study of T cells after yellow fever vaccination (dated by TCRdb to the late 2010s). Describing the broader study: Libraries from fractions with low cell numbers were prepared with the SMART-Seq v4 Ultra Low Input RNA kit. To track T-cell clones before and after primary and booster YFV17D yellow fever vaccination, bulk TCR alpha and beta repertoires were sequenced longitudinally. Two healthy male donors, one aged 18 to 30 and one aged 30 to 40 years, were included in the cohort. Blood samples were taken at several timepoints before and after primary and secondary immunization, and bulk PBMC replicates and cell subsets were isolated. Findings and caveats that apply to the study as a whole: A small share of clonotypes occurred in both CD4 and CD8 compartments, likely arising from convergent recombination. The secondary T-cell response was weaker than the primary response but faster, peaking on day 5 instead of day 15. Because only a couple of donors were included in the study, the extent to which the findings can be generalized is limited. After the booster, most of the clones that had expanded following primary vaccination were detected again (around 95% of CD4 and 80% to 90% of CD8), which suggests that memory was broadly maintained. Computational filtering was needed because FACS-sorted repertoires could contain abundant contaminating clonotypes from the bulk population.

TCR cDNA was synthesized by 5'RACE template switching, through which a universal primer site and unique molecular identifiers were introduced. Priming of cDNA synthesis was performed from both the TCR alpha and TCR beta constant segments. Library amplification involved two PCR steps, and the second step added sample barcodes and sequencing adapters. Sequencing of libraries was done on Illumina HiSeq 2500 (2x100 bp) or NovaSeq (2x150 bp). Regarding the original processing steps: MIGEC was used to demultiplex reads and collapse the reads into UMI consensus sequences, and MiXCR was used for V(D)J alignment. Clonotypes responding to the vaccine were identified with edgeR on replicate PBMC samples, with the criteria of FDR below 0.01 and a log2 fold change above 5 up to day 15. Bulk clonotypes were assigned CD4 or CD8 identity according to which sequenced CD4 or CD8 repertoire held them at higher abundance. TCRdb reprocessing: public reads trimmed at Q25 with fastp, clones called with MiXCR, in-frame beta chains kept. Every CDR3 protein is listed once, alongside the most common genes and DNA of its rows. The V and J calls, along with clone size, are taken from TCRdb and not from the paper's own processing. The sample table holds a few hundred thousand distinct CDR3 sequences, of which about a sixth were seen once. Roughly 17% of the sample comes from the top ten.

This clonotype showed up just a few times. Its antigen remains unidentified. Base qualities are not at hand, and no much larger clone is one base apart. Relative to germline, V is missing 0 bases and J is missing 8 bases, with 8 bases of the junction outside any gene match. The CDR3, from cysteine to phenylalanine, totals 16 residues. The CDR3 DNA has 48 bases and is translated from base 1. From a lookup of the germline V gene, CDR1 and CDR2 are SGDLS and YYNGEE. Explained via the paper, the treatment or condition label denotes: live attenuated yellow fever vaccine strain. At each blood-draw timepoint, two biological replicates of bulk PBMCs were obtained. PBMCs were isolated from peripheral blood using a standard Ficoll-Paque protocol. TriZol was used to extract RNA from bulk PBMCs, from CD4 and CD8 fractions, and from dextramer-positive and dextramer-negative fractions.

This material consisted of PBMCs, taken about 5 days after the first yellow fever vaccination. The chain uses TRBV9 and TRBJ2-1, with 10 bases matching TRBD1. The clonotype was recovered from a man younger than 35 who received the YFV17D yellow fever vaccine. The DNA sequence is TGTGCCAGCAGCGTAGACGGACAGGGGGGAAGAGATGAGCAGTTCTTC. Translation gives CASSVDGQGGRDEQFF.